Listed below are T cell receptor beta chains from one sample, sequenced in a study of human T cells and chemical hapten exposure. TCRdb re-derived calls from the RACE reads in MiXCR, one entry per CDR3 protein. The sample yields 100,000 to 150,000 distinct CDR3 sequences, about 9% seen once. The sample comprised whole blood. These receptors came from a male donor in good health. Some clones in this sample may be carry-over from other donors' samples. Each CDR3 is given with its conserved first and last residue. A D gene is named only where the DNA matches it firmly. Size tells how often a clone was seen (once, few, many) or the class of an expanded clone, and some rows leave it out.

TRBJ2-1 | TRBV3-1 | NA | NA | CASSQGDPVNNEQFF | TGTGCCAGCAGCCAAGGCGATCCGGTTAACAATGAGCAGTTCTTC
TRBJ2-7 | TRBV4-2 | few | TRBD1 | CASSQDLSGTGSFEQYF | TGTGCCAGCAGCCAAGATTTAAGCGGGACAGGGTCTTTCGAGCAGTACTTC
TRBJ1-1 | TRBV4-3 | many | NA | CASSQATNTEAFF | TGCGCCAGCAGCCAAGCGACTAACACTGAAGCTTTCTTT
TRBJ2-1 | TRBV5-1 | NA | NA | CASSLGRDRDEQFF | TGCGCCAGCAGCTTAGGTCGGGACCGGGATGAGCAGTTCTTC
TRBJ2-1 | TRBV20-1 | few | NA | CSAPNRRSPYNEQFF | TGCAGTGCTCCCAACAGGCGGAGCCCCTACAATGAGCAGTTCTTC
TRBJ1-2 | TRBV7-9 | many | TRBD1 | CASSQGQGAFYGYTF | TGTGCCAGCAGCCAGGGACAGGGGGCCTTCTATGGCTACACCTTC
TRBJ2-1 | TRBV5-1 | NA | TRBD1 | CASSLTGDPVDEQFF | TGCGCCAGCAGCCTGACAGGGGACCCCGTAGATGAGCAGTTCTTC
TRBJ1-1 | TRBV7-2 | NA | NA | CASSFPQNTEAFF | TGTGCCAGCAGCTTCCCGCAGAACACTGAAGCTTTCTTT
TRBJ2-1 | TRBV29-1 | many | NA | CSVAGLLLGHEQFF | TGCAGCGTCGCGGGACTTCTTCTTGGTCATGAGCAGTTCTTC
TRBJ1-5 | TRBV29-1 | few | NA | CSVGDPSQPQHF | TGCAGCGTTGGCGACCCCAGTCAGCCCCAGCATTTT
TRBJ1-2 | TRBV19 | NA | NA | CASSRSSDRNYGYTF | TGTGCCAGTAGTCGGAGTTCTGACAGGAACTATGGCTACACCTTC
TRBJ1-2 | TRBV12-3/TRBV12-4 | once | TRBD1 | CASSLGGQSYGYTF | TGTGCCAGCAGCCTGGGGGGACAGAGCTATGGCTACACCTTC
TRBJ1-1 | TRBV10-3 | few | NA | CAIGGRTAMNTEAFF | TGTGCCATCGGGGGGAGGACGGCCATGAACACTGAAGCTTTCTTT
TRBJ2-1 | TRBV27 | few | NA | CASSLTPLGSNEQFF | TGTGCCAGCAGTCTGACCCCGTTAGGGAGCAATGAGCAGTTCTTC
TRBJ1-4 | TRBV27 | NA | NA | CASGSFDGSNEKLFF | TGTGCCAGCGGTTCTTTTGATGGGTCAAATGAAAAACTGTTTTTT
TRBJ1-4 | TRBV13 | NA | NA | CASSYAGGYATNEKLFF | TGTGCCAGCAGCTACGCGGGGGGCTATGCAACTAATGAAAAACTGTTTTTT
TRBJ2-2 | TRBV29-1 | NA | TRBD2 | CSGNSGTNTGELFF | TGCAGCGGAAATAGCGGGACGAACACCGGGGAGCTGTTTTTT
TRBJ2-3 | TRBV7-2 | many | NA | CASSAQTDTQYF | TGTGCCAGCAGCGCCCAAACAGATACGCAGTATTTT
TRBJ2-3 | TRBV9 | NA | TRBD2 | CASSAGLVSDTQYF | TGTGCCAGCAGCGCCGGACTAGTTTCCGATACGCAGTATTTT
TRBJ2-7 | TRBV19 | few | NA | CASSIRAAREQYF | TGTGCCAGTAGTATTAGGGCGGCTCGGGAGCAGTACTTC
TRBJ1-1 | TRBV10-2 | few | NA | CATKERGTGTEAFF | TGCGCCACTAAAGAAAGGGGCACGGGAACTGAAGCTTTCTTT
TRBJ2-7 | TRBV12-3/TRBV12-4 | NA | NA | CASSFNYEQYF | TGTGCCAGCAGTTTTAACTACGAGCAGTACTTC
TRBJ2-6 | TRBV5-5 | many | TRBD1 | CASSVLTGSSGANVLTF | TGTGCCAGCAGCGTTTTGACAGGGTCCTCTGGGGCCAACGTCCTGACTTTC
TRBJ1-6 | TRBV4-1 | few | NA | CASSQVAGDSPLHF | TGCGCCAGCAGCCAAGTGGCAGGGGATTCACCCCTCCACTTT
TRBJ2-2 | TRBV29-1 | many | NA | CSVRGSTGELFF | TGCAGCGTTCGGGGGAGCACCGGGGAGCTGTTTTTT
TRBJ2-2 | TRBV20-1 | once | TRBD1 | CSARASGTGVGGELFF | TGCAGTGCTAGAGCCTCCGGGACAGGAGTCGGCGGGGAGCTGTTTTTT
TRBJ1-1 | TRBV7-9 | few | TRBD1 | CASSVWGDRGSTEAFF | TGTGCCAGCAGCGTGTGGGGAGACAGGGGAAGCACTGAAGCTTTCTTT
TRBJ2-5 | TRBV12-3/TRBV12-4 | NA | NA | CASSYTQETQYF | TGTGCCAGCAGCTACACTCAAGAGACCCAGTACTTC
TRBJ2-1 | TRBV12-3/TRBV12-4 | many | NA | CASRQFYNEQFF | TGTGCCAGCAGACAGTTCTACAATGAGCAGTTCTTC
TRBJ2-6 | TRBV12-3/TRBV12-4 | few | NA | CASSPPVGTGANVLTF | TGTGCCAGCAGTCCCCCGGTAGGGACTGGGGCCAACGTCCTGACTTTC
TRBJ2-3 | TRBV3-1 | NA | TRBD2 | CASSYGTSEITDTQYF | TGTGCCAGCAGCTATGGGACTAGCGAGATCACAGATACGCAGTATTTT
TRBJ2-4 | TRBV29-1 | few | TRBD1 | CSGLQGSIQYF | TGCAGCGGCTTACAGGGGAGCATTCAGTACTTC
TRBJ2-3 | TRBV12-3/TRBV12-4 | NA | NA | CASSPRGRGLTDTQYF | TGTGCCAGCAGTCCCCGAGGAAGGGGGTTGACAGATACGCAGTATTTT
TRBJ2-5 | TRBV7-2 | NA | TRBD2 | CASSSTSGGMETQYF | TGTGCCAGCAGCTCCACTAGCGGGGGGATGGAGACCCAGTACTTC
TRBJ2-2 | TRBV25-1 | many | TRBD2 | CASSVGGLTGELFF | TGTGCCAGCAGTGTGGGAGGGTTGACCGGGGAGCTGTTTTTT
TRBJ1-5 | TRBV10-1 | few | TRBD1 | CAKSGTGINQPQHF | TGCGCCAAATCCGGGACAGGGATCAATCAGCCCCAGCATTTT
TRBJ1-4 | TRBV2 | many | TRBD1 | CATGGLSNEKLFF | TGTGCCACAGGGGGGCTGAGTAATGAAAAACTGTTTTTT
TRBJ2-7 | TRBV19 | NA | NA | CASSQGPNLPYEQYF | TGTGCCAGTAGCCAGGGACCGAACCTACCCTACGAGCAGTACTTC
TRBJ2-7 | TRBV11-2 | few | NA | CASSLVLAEQYF | TGTGCCAGCAGCTTAGTACTCGCCGAGCAGTACTTC
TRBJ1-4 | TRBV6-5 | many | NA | CASSYSATNEKLFF | TGTGCCAGCAGTTACAGTGCAACTAATGAAAAACTGTTTTTT
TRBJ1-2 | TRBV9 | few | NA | CASSVGRARADYGYTF | TGTGCCAGCAGCGTAGGGAGGGCCCGAGCTGACTATGGCTACACCTTC
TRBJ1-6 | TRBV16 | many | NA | CASSQHRGGNSPLHF | TGTGCCAGCAGCCAACACCGTGGAGGCAATTCACCCCTCCACTTT